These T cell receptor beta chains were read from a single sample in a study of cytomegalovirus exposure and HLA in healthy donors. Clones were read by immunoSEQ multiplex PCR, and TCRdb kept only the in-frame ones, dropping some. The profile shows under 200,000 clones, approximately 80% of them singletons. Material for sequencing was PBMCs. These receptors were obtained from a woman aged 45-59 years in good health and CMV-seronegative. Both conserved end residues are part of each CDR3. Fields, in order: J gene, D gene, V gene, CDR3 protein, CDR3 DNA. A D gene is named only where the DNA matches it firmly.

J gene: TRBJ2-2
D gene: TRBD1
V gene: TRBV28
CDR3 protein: CASNGPGQGNTGELFF
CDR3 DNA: TGTGCCAGCAATGGACCGGGACAGGGGAACACCGGGGAGCTGTTTTTT

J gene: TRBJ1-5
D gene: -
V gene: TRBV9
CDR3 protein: CASSVGLNQPQHF
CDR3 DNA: TGTGCCAGCAGCGTAGGGCTGAATCAGCCCCAGCATTTT

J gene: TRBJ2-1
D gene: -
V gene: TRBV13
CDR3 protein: CASSRPGSYNEQFF
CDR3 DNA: TGTGCCAGCAGCCGGCCGGGCTCCTACAATGAGCAGTTCTTC

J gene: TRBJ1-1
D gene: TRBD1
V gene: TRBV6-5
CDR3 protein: CASSDRQGHTEAFF
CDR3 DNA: TGTGCCAGCAGTGACCGACAGGGCCACACTGAAGCTTTCTTT

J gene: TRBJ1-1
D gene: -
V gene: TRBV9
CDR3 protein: CASSASLGGNTEAFF
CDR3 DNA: TGTGCCAGCAGCGCCTCCCTAGGTGGGAACACTGAAGCTTTCTTT

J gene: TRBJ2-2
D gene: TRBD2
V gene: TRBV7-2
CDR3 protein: CASSFNSGSNTGELFF
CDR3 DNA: TGTGCCAGCAGCTTCAATAGCGGGTCGAACACCGGGGAGCTGTTTTTT

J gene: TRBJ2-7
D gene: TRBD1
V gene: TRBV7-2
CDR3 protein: CASSLGGSEQYF
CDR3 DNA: TGTGCCAGCAGCCTAGGGGGCTCCGAGCAGTACTTC

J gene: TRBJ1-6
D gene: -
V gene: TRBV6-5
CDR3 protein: CASREGVVFNSPLHF
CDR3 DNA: TGTGCCAGCAGGGAGGGAGTCGTCTTCAATTCACCCCTCCACTTT

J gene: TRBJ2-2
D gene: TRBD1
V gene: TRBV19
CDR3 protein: CASSIGTGGWGTNTGELFF
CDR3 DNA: TGTGCCAGTAGTATTGGGACAGGGGGGTGGGGGACGAACACCGGGGAGCTGTTTTTT

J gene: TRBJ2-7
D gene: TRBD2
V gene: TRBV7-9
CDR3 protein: CSSSPTSVPTRQYF
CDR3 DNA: TGTTCCAGCAGCCCAACTAGCGTACCTACGAGGCAGTACTTC

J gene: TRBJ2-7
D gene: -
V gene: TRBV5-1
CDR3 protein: CASSLGSRRDEQYF
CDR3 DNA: TGCGCCAGCAGCTTGGGCAGCAGGCGTGACGAGCAGTACTTC